A single sample gave rise to the 20 T cell receptor beta chains below, sequenced in a study of T cells in Graves' hyperthyroidism and ophthalmopathy. Amplified TCR beta CDR3 regions came from RNA transcripts. The TCR CDR3 first-round RT-PCR relied on the HTBI primer set. Each CDR3 protein gets one entry after TCRdb re-called the multiplex PCR reads with MiXCR. The table lists approximately 210,000 distinct CDR3 sequences, approximately 17% of them singletons. The sample taken for sequencing was blood. The receptors derive from a man in his fifties or sixties with Graves' hyperthyroidism.

In the case of this clonotype: Since the CDR3 does not end with the conserved phenylalanine or tryptophan, this likely comes from a read error. The chain joins TRBV5-1 to TRBJ2-2; no clear D. Germline CDR1 is SGHRS and CDR2 is YFSETQ. The CDR3 extends over 13 amino acids. Between the trimmed V and J ends, which lost 0 bases and 7 bases, there was a span of 7 bases. CDR3 DNA sequence: TGCGCCAGCAGCTTGGAATATAACGGGGAGCTGTTTCTT. Translation gives CASSLEYNGELFL.

This clonotype appeared many times. The rearrangement uses TRBV6-5 and TRBJ1-5; D might be TRBD1 (5 bases). This CDR3 is 17 amino acids long. In germline, CDR1 is MNHEY, CDR2 SVGAGI. Trimming stripped 0 bases from V and 0 bases from J, with 12 bases between. For the CDR3, the DNA is TGTGCCAGCAGTTACTCGATCGGGGGTTATAGCAATCAGCCCCAGCATTTT. Its translation is CASSYSIGGYSNQPQHF.

This clonotype showed up many times. This rearrangement joins TRBV12-3 or TRBV12-4 to TRBJ2-3, with D tentatively TRBD2 (6 bases). The CDR3 has 13 residues. Trimming removed 6 bases at V and 3 bases at J, with 10 bases between. This CDR3 is CASSRRGTDTQYF. In nucleotides, the CDR3 is TGTGCCAGCAGCAGGAGGGGTACAGATACGCAGTATTTT.

In this sample, this clonotype turned up many times. The rearrangement joins TRBV7-2 to TRBJ1-5; 7 nucleotides agree with TRBD1. The trim removed 3 bases at V and 5 bases at J, leaving 7 bases unmatched. Germline CDR1 is SGHTA and CDR2 is FQGNSA. The CDR3 extends over 15 amino acids. CDR3 sequence reads: CASSFYRGSDQPQHF. DNA of the CDR3: TGTGCCAGCAGCTTCTACAGGGGCTCGGATCAGCCCCAGCATTTT.

As to this clonotype: A much bigger clone sits one base away, suggesting this may be a read error. The J gene is TRBJ2-7, the V gene TRBV2; D uncertain. The CDR3 is 12 amino acids. Germline V CDR1 and CDR2: SNHLY, FYNNEI. CDR3 amino acids: CASRDSGYGQYF. In nucleotides, the CDR3 is TGTGCCAGCAGAGACTCCGGTTACGGGCAGTACTTC.

This chain uses TRBV6-2 or TRBV6-3 with TRBJ2-7, with 10 nucleotides matching TRBD1. Germline V gene sequence: CDR1 MNHEY, CDR2 SVGEGT. CDR3 size: 11 residues. V gave up 10 bases and J gave up 6 bases; unmatched junction bases: 3. The DNA for the CDR3 is TGTGCCATGGGACAGGGGAGCGAGCAGTACTTC. Protein sequence: CAMGQGSEQYF.

A few counts support this clonotype. CDR3 sequence reads: CASSPYQGIVQETQYF. For the CDR3, the DNA is TGTGCCAGCTCACCGTACCAGGGAATCGTCCAAGAGACCCAGTACTTC. The chain has TRBV18 and TRBJ2-5, with D maybe TRBD1 (5 bases). The CDR3 runs to 16 residues. The germline V gene encodes CDR1 KGHSH and CDR2 LQKENI. V lost 3 bases and J 1 base, leaving 15 bases between the germline ends. Looking up the rest from reference TRBV18 and TRBJ2-5 gives the full variable domain: NAGVMQNPRHLVRRRGQEARLRCSPMKGHSHVYWYRQLPEEGLKFMVYLQKENIIDESGMPKERFSAEFPKEGPSILRIQQVVRGDSAAYFCASSPYQGIVQETQYFGPGTRLLVL.

This clonotype was counted at least ten times. The gene calls are TRBV20-1 and TRBJ2-3; no definite D call. Germline V gene sequence: CDR1 DFQATT, CDR2 SNEGSKA (reference sequence). Trimming stripped 3 bases from V and 0 bases from J, with 16 bases between. The CDR3 covers 16 residues. CDR3 in amino acids: CSARANLISSTDTQYF. The CDR3 DNA reads TGCAGTGCTAGGGCCAACTTGATTTCTAGCACAGATACGCAGTATTTT.

This clonotype was detected many times. The chain carries TRBV7-9 and TRBJ2-1; TRBD2 matches 10 bases. Per the germline V gene, CDR1 is SEHNR and CDR2 is FQNEAQ (reference sequence). The V gene end was trimmed by 2 bases and the J gene end by 7 bases; junction bases not matched to a gene: 8. CDR3 size: 16 residues. DNA of the CDR3: TGTGCCAGCAGCTTATCCCTAGCGGGAGCTTTGAATGAGCAGTTCTTC. It encodes CASSLSLAGALNEQFF.

This clonotype has at least ten counts. The genes are TRBV5-1 and TRBJ2-2; D possibly corresponds to TRBD2 (5 bases). This CDR3 has 16 amino acids. V shed 0 bases and J shed 1 base, with 10 bases lying between them. Germline V gene sequence: CDR1 SGHRS, CDR2 YFSETQ. The DNA of the CDR3 is TGCGCCAGCAGCTTGGAGCCGGCGGGGAACACCGGGGAGCTGTTTTTT. This encodes CASSLEPAGNTGELFF.

This clonotype was found a few times. This chain joins TRBV7-9 and TRBJ2-2, with TRBD1 matching 12 bases. The CDR3 is made up of 15 amino acids. CDR1 and CDR2 (germline): SEHNR, FQNEAQ (reference sequence). V trimming: 5 bases; J trimming: 5 bases; junction bases outside the gene matches: 3. The CDR3 DNA is TGTGCCAGCAGCGGGGACAGGGGGCCGACCGGGGAGCTGTTTTTT. Protein product: CASSGDRGPTGELFF.

This clonotype was detected only a few times. A clone one base away is much larger, so this may be a read error. CDR3 region: CASSHPPTGAGGGNEQFF. The DNA for the CDR3 is TGTGCCAGCAGTCACCCCCCGACTGGGGCGGGAGGCGGGAATGAGCAGTTCTTC. The chain is built from TRBV6-2 or TRBV6-3 and TRBJ2-1; 8 bases are a match to TRBD2. Germline lookup yields CDR1 MNHEY and CDR2 SVGEGT. V was pared by 5 bases and J by 7 bases, with 19 bases of the junction left unmatched. CDR3 length equals 18 residues.

A word on this clonotype: One end of the junction varies from germline; a read error may be responsible. The chain uses TRBV5-1 and TRBJ1-1; weak D call: TRBD1 (6 bases). The CDR3 spans 15 residues. Germline CDR1 reads SGHRS; CDR2 reads YFSETQ. The DNA for the CDR3 is TGTGCCAGCAACCGGTTGACAGGATTGAACACTGAAGCTTTCTTT. It encodes CASNRLTGLNTEAFF.

This clonotype was observed many times. V is TRBV20-1 and J is TRBJ2-3; 14 bases map to TRBD2. Germline CDR1 is DFQATT and CDR2 is SNEGSKA (reference sequence). Germline trimming cut 7 bases from V and 5 bases from J; bases unmatched to any gene: 5. The CDR3 length is 14 residues. CDR3 amino acids: CSGSGLAGGDTQYF. CDR3 nucleotide sequence: TGCAGTGGATCCGGACTAGCGGGAGGAGATACGCAGTATTTT.

The V call is TRBV28, the J call TRBJ2-1; 9 nucleotides line up with TRBD2. The V segment lost 4 bases and the J segment 1 base; nucleotides outside the gene matches: 5. The CDR3 totals 16 residues. CDR1 MDHEN and CDR2 SYDVKM come from the germline V gene. The CDR3: CASSSVAGVSYNEQFF. The CDR3 DNA reads TGTGCCAGCAGTTCGGTAGCGGGAGTTTCCTACAATGAGCAGTTCTTC.

This clonotype was detected many times. The chain combines TRBV13 with TRBJ2-2, with D tentatively TRBD1 (6 bases). Germline assignment: CDR1 PRHDT and CDR2 FYEKMQ (reference sequence). The CDR3 covers 13 residues. V was cut by 5 bases and J by 6 bases, with 10 bases left in between. CDR3 DNA sequence: TGTGCCAGCAGCCACAACAGGGCCGGGGAGCTGTTTTTT. Amino acids: CASSHNRAGELFF.

The table lists this clonotype with many counts. The chain uses TRBV2 and TRBJ2-1; D is undetermined. Per the germline V gene, CDR1 is SNHLY and CDR2 is FYNNEI. Trimming removed 4 bases from V and 9 bases from J, with 13 bases in between. There are 13 residues in the CDR3. The CDR3 spells CASSVPITREQFF. For the CDR3, the DNA is TGTGCCAGCAGTGTCCCCATTACACGTGAGCAGTTCTTC.

V gene TRBV2 combines with J gene TRBJ1-5; no clear D. The CDR3 extends over 13 amino acids. CDR1 and CDR2 from the germline V gene are SNHLY and FYNNEI. V was shortened by 6 bases and J by 7 bases, with 13 bases between the two germline ends. The CDR3 sequence is CASRVEWRQPQHF. CDR3 sequence (DNA): TGTGCCAGCAGAGTCGAGTGGAGGCAGCCCCAGCATTTT. The variable domain in full, completed from reference TRBV2 and TRBJ1-5, reads EPEVTQTPSHQVTQMGQEVILRCVPISNHLYFYWYRQILGQKVEFLVSFYNNEISEKSEIFDDQFSVERPDGSNFTLKIRSTKLEDSAMYFCASRVEWRQPQHFGDGTRLSIL.

This clonotype occurred many times. This chain joins TRBV11-2 and TRBJ2-2; either TRBD1 or TRBD2 may fit D (5 bases each). The V end was cut by 6 bases, the J end by 8 bases, with 19 bases between. Germline V gene lookup returns CDR1 SGHAT and CDR2 FQNNGV. The CDR3 is 15 residues long. The CDR3 region has the DNA TGTGCCAGCAGTCTTATCCGGGGCCCCAGGGGGGAGCTGTTTTTT. This encodes CASSLIRGPRGELFF.

This chain connects TRBV4-3 to TRBJ1-5; D possibly uses TRBD1 or TRBD2 (5 bases each). The J call may not be correct, given that the DNA end is closer to TRBJ2-3. There are 15 residues in the CDR3. From germline, CDR1 is LGHNA and CDR2 YSLEER. The CDR3 sequence: CASSQDRGTNQPQYF. The CDR3 coding sequence is TGCGCCAGCAGCCAAGATCGGGGCACTAATCAGCCCCAGTATTTT.